This TCR beta chain was identified in a study of blood T cell repertoires in COVID-19. Study-wide context: Sources were T cells, B-cell-depleted T cells, or PBMCs; the material itself was cDNA or gDNA.

In the original processing: Nucleated cell number was recorded as an estimate derived from reference gene primer amplification. Here immunoSEQ multiplex PCR was the method, and the copy in TCRdb shows in-frame clones only, minus some. Clone size and the V and J calls come from that table; the DNA yielded D and trimming. This sample has 200,000 to 250,000 clones; approximately 85% occur once, and the top ten carry approximately 9.6%. The study recruited people aged roughly 18 to 89 years across around 23 US areas. V lost 2 bases and J lost 1, with 14 bases in between. The CDR3 contains 16 residues. CDR1 is SGHTA and CDR2 is FQGNSA in the germline V gene.

The gene calls are TRBV7-2 and TRBJ1-2; D gene ambiguous. Sequencing was performed on PBMCs or T cells enriched from blood (not recorded which). This TCR came from a woman aged 50 to 65 with acute COVID-19. CDR3 region: CASSLRFQVFNYGYTF. CDR3 nucleotides: TGTGCCAGCAGCTTAAGGTTTCAGGTCTTTAACTATGGCTACACCTTC. The full variable domain, in which reference TRBV7-2 and TRBJ1-2 provide the parts outside the CDR3, is GAGVSQSPSNKVTEKGKDVELRCDPISGHTALYWYRQSLGQGLEFLIYFQGNSAPDKSGLPSDRFSAERTGGSVSTLTIQRTQQEDSAVYLCASSLRFQVFNYGYTFGSGTRLTVV.